This entry features one T cell receptor (beta chain) sequence. This record belongs to a study of shared clonotypes between healthy human individuals. Authors' data handling: In the immunoSEQ data, sequences were junction-only and lacked quality scores, so filtering differed. Produced via immunoSEQ multiplex PCR; TCRdb's table is partial and in-frame only. Clone size and the V and J calls come from that table; the DNA yielded D and trimming. The table has some 300,000 clones, more than 60% seen once; the top ten hold 10%. The germline V gene has CDR1 MGHDK and CDR2 SYGVNS. The CDR3 is 16 amino acids. V lost 2 bases and J 1 base, leaving 14 bases between the germline ends. Those who donated were healthy HIV-negative adults, with no recent acute infections or vaccinations reported. Every one of the donors was a Caucasian adult that lived in Nashville, Tennessee.

Specimen: memory CD4+ T cells sorted from blood. Regarding subset: CD45RA-negative fraction. This clonotype was obtained from a man under 40 in good health. V usage is TRBV25-1 and J usage is TRBJ2-5, with a weak D call TRBD2 (7 bases). The chain's CDR3 is CASSEGRGGIQETQYF. Here the CDR3 DNA reads TGTGCCAGCAGTGAAGGGAGGGGGGGGATCCAAGAGACCCAGTACTTC.